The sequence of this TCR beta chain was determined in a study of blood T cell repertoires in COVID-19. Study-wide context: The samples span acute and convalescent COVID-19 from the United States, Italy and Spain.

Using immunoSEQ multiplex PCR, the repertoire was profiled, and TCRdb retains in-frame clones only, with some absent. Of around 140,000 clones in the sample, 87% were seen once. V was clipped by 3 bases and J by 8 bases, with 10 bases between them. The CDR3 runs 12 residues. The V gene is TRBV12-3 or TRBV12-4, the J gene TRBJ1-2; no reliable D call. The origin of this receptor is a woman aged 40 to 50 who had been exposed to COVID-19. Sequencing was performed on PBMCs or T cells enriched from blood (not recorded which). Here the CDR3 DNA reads TGTGCCAGCAGTTTTCCCAGTGAAGGCTACACCTTC. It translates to CASSFPSEGYTF.